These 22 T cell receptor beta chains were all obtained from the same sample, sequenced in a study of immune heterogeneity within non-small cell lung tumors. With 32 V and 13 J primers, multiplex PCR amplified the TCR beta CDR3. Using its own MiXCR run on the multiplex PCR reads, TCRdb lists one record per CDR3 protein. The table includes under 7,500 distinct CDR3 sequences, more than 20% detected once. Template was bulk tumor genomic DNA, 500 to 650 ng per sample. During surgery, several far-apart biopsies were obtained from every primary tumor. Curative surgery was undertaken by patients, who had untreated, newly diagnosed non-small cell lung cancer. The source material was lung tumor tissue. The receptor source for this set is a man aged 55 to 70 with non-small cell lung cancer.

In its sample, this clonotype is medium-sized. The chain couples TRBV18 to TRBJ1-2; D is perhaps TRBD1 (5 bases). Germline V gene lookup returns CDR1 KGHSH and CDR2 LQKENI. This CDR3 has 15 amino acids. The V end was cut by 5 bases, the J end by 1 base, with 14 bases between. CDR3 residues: CASSKDAGGNYGYTF. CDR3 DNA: TGTGCCAGCTCAAAGGACGCGGGGGGTAACTATGGCTACACCTTC.

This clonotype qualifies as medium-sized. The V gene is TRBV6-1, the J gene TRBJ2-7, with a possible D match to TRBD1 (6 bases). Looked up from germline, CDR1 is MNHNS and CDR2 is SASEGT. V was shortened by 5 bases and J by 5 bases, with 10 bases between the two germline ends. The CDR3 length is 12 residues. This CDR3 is CASSYNRDEQYF. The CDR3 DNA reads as TGTGCCAGCAGTTATAACAGGGACGAGCAGTACTTC.

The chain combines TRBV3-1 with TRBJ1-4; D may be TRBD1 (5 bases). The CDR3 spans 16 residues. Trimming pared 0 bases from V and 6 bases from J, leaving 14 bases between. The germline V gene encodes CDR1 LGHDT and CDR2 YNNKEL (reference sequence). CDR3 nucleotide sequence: TGTGCCAGCAGCCAAGAGGAGGGGCAATTGGATGAAAAACTGTTTTTT. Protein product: CASSQEEGQLDEKLFF.

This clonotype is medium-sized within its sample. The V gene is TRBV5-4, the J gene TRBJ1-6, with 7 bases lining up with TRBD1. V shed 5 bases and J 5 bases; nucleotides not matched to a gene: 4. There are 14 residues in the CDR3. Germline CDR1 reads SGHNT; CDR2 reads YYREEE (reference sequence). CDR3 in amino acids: CASRGQADNSPLHF. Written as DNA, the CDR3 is TGTGCCAGCAGAGGACAGGCCGATAATTCACCCCTCCACTTT.

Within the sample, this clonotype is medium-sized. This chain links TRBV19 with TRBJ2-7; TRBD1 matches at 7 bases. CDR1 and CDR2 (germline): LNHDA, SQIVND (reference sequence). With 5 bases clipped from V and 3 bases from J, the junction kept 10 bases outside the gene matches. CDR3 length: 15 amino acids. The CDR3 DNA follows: TGTGCCAGTAGTCAGGACAGGACCAGGATCTACGAGCAGTACTTC. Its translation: CASSQDRTRIYEQYF. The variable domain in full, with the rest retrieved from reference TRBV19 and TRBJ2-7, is DGGITQSPKYLFRKEGQNVTLSCEQNLNHDAMYWYRQDPGQGLRLIYYSQIVNDFQKGDIAEGYSVSREKKESFPLTVTSAQKNPTAFYLCASSQDRTRIYEQYFGPGTRLTVT.

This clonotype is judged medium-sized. The CDR3 is CASSFAVSSGNTIYF. The CDR3 bases are TGTGCCAGCAGCTTTGCAGTGAGCTCTGGAAACACCATATATTTT. V usage is TRBV7-2 and J usage is TRBJ1-3; no firm D call. The CDR3 runs 15 residues. CDR1 SGHTA and CDR2 FQGNSA come from the germline V gene. Trimming removed 3 bases at V and 0 bases at J, with 9 bases between.

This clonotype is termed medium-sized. CDR3 coding DNA: TGCAGTGCTGCCCCTCGACCTAATGAAAAACTGTTTTTT. Its protein product is CSAAPRPNEKLFF. This rearrangement joins TRBV20-1 to TRBJ1-4; D remains unclear. CDR1 is DFQATT, CDR2 SNEGSKA, per germline (reference sequence). The CDR3 runs 13 residues. Trimming pared 5 bases from V and 3 bases from J, leaving 10 bases between.

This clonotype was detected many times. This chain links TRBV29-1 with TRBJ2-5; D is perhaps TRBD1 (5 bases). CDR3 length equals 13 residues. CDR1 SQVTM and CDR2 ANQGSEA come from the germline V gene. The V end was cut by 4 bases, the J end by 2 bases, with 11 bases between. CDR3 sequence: CSVGPDIQETQYF. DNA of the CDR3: TGCAGCGTTGGCCCGGACATACAAGAGACCCAGTACTTC.

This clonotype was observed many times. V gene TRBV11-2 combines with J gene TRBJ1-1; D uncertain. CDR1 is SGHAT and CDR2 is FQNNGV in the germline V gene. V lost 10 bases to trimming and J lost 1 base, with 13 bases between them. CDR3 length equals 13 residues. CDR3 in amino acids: CATLPRRNTEAFF. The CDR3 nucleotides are TGTGCCACTCTCCCCAGAAGGAACACTGAAGCTTTCTTT.

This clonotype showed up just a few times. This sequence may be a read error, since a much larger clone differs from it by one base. The chain's CDR3 is CAISPTFRVQETQYF. The DNA of the CDR3 is TGTGCCATCAGCCCAACGTTCCGGGTTCAAGAGACCCAGTACTTC. The chain recombines TRBV6-2 or TRBV6-3 with TRBJ2-5; D is ambiguous. Trimming took off 10 bases at V and 2 bases at J, with 20 bases between the two ends. CDR3 length: 15 residues. Germline CDR1 reads MNHEY; CDR2 reads SVGEGT.

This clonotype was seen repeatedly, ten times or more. CDR3 region: CASSQVTGAGYNEQFF. In DNA form, the CDR3 reads TGTGCCAGCAGCCAAGTGACGGGAGCGGGTTACAATGAGCAGTTCTTC. The J gene is TRBJ2-1, the V gene TRBV3-1; the D gene is possibly TRBD2 (6 bases). CDR1 and CDR2 (germline): LGHDT, YNNKEL (reference sequence). V lost 1 base and J 4 bases, leaving 14 bases between the germline ends. The CDR3 consists of 16 residues.

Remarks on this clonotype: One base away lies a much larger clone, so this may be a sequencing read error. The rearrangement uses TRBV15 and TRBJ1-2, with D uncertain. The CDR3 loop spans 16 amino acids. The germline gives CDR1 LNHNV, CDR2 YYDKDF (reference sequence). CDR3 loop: CATSRDLSASNYGHTF. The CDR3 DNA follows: TGTGCCACCAGCAGAGATCTTTCGGCAAGCAACTATGGCCACACCTTC.

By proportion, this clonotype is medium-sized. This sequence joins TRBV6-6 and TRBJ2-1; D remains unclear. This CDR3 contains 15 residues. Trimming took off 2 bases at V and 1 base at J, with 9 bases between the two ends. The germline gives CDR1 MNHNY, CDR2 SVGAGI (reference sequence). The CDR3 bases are TGTGCCAGCAGTTACCGCTCGTCTTCCTACAATGAGCAGTTCTTC. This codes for CASSYRSSSYNEQFF.

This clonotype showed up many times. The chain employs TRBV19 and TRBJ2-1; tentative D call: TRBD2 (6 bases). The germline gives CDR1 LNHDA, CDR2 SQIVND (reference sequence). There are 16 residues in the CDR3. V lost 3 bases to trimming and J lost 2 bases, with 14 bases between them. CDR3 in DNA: TGTGCCAGTAGTATCGGGACTTCCCTTGCCTACAATGAGCAGTTCTTC. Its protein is CASSIGTSLAYNEQFF.

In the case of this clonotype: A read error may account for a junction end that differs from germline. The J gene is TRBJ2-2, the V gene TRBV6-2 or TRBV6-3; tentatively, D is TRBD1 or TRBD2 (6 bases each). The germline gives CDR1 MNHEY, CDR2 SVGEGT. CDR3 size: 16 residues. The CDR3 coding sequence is TGTGCCTGCACATCGAATAGCGGACAGAACACCGGGGAGATGTTTTTT. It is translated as CACTSNSGQNTGEMFF.

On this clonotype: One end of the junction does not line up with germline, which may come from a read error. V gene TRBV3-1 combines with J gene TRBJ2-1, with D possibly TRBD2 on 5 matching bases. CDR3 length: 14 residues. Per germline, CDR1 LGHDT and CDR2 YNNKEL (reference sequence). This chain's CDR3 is CASSPSLGHNEQLF. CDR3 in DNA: TGTGCCAGCAGCCCCTCACTAGGCCACAATGAGCAGCTCTTC.

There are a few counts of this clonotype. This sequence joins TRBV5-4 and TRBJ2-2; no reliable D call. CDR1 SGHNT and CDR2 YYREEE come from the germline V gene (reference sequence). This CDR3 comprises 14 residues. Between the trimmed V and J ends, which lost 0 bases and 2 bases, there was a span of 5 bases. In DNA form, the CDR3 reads TGTGCCAGCAGCTTGGCCGAAAACACCGGGGAGCTGTTTTTT. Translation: CASSLAENTGELFF. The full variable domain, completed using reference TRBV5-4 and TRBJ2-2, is ETGVTQSPTHLIKTRGQQVTLRCSSQSGHNTVSWYQQALGQGPQFIFQYYREEENGRGNFPPRFSGLQFPNYSSELNVNALELDDSALYLCASSLAENTGELFFGEGSRLTVL.

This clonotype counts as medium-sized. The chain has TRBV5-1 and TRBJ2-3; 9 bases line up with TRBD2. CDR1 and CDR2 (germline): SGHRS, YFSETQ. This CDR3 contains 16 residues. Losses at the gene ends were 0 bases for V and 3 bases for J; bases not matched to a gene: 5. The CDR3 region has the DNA TGCGCCAGCAGCTTGGATTCGAGCGGGAGGACAGATACGCAGTATTTT. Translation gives CASSLDSSGRTDTQYF.

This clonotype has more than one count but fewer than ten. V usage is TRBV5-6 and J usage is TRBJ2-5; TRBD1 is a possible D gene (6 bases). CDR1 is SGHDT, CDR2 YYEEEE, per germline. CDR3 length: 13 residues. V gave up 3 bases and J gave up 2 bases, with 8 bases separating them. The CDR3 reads CASSWDTQETQYF. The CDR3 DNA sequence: TGTGCCAGCAGCTGGGACACACAAGAGACCCAGTACTTC.

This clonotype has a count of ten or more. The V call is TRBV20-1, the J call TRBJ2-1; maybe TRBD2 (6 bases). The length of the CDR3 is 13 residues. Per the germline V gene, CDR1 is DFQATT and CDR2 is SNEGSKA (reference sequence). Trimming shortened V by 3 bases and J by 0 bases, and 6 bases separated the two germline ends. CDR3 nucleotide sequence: TGCAGTGCTAGCGGGAGCTCCTACAATGAGCAGTTCTTC. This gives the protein CSASGSSYNEQFF.

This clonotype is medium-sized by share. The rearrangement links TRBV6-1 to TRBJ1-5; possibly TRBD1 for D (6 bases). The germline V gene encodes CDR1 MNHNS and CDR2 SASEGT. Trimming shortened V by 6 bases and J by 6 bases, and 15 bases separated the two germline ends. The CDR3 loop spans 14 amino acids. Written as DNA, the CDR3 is TGTGCCAGCAGGAACGTAGGGGGGTTTCAGCCCCAGCATTTT. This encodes CASRNVGGFQPQHF.

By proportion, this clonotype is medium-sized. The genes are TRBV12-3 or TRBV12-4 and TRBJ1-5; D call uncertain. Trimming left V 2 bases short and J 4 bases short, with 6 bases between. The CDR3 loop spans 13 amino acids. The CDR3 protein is CASSLSKNQPQHF. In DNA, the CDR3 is TGTGCCAGCAGTTTAAGCAAGAATCAGCCCCAGCATTTT.